This is a list of T cell receptor beta chains from one sample in a study of T-cell reconstitution after alpha-beta-depleted transplantation in children. MiXCR was run by TCRdb on the PCR reads, yielding one entry per CDR3 protein. The profile covers fewer than 90,000 distinct CDR3 sequences, with 6% to 8% appearing a single time and approximately 2.4% taken by the ten largest. The source material was PBMCs from the stem cell graft donor, sampled from the stem cell graft. These receptors were collected from a human donor who donated a stem cell graft to a child with acute lymphoblastic leukemia. Each CDR3 is given with its conserved first and last residue. A D gene is named only where the DNA matches it firmly. Clone size, where shown, is once, few, many, or a class for clones that have expanded.

v_gene	abundance	j_gene	d_gene	CDR3nt	CDR3aa
TRBV20-1	many	TRBJ1-1	.	TGCAGTGCTCCCACGGGGGCCCGGAGCACTGAAGCTTTCTTT	CSAPTGARSTEAFF
TRBV4-1	many	TRBJ2-1	TRBD1	TGCGCCAGCAGCCAAGGGTACGGGACAGGTAAACCAGACTACAATGAGCAGTTCTTC	CASSQGYGTGKPDYNEQFF
TRBV11-2	many	TRBJ2-5	.	TGTGCCAGCAGCTTAGAAAGGGGGGACAGAGAAGAGACCCAGTACTTC	CASSLERGDREETQYF
TRBV5-1	many	TRBJ2-1	TRBD1	TGCGCCAGCAGCCGTCATACGGGACAGAAGAACAATGAGCAGTTCTTC	CASSRHTGQKNNEQFF
TRBV4-1	many	TRBJ2-7	.	TGCGCCAGCAGCCAAGATAGGGGGGAGCAGTACTTC	CASSQDRGEQYF
TRBV28	many	TRBJ2-7	TRBD2	TGTGCCAGCAGTTTATCCGGGCTAGCGGGGATCTCCTACGAGCAGTACTTC	CASSLSGLAGISYEQYF
TRBV9	many	TRBJ2-3	.	TGTGCCAGCAGCGTAGCTACGAGGGGGGCAGATACGCAGTATTTT	CASSVATRGADTQYF
TRBV12-3/TRBV12-4	many	TRBJ1-5	.	TGTGCCAGCAGCCTCGGACACCCGGCTGGCAATCAGCCCCAGCATTTT	CASSLGHPAGNQPQHF
TRBV6-4	many	TRBJ2-3	.	TGTGCCAGCAGTGACTCTTTGGGACGTGGTACAGATACGCAGTATTTT	CASSDSLGRGTDTQYF
TRBV7-8	many	TRBJ2-1	.	TGTGCCAGCAGCTTAGGTGGTAGGGACCACATACCCAATGAGCAGTTCTTC	CASSLGGRDHIPNEQFF
TRBV6-5	few	TRBJ1-2	.	TGTGCCAGCAGTTACAATTCAGGGGATAACTATGGCTACACCTTC	CASSYNSGDNYGYTF
TRBV5-1	many	TRBJ1-1	.	TGCGCCAGCAGCCCCGAGTACTTCGGACGCCGGGACACTGAAGCTTTCTTT	CASSPEYFGRRDTEAFF
TRBV28	many	TRBJ1-1	.	TGTGCCAGTAGGACACCTAGAATGAACACTGAAGCTTTCTTT	CASRTPRMNTEAFF
TRBV9	medium-sized	TRBJ2-7	TRBD1	TGTGCCAGCAGCGTAGGTCCCGGGACAGGGGTTTACGAGCAGTACTTC	CASSVGPGTGVYEQYF
TRBV28	many	TRBJ2-3	.	TGTGCCAGCAGTTTAGGCGGGGCCGGCACAGATACGCAGTATTTT	CASSLGGAGTDTQYF
TRBV9	many	TRBJ2-3	.	TGTGCCAGCACCTACGTGCGGGTTACCACAGATACGCAGTATTTT	CASTYVRVTTDTQYF
TRBV3-1	.	TRBJ2-3	.	TGTGCCAGCACCTCGCTCAGCACAGATACGCAGTATTTT	CASTSLSTDTQYF
TRBV27	few	TRBJ2-7	TRBD2	TGTGCCAGCAGTTTAGGGGGCCCCGGGAGGGCCTACGAGCAGTACTTC	CASSLGGPGRAYEQYF
TRBV20-1	many	TRBJ2-7	.	TGCAGTGCTAGAGTAGTCGGCAACTCCTACGAGCAGTACTTC	CSARVVGNSYEQYF
TRBV27	many	TRBJ2-7	.	TGTGCCAGCAGTTTGGGCATCAACTACGAGCAGTACTTC	CASSLGINYEQYF
TRBV7-9	few	TRBJ1-1	.	TGTGCCAGCACGGAGGGGAGCACTGAAGCTTTCTTT	CASTEGSTEAFF
TRBV5-1	few	TRBJ1-1	.	TGCGCCAGCAGCTTATTAGAGGCGAACACTGAAGCTTTCTTT	CASSLLEANTEAFF
TRBV29-1	many	TRBJ2-7	TRBD1	TGCAGCGTTGGGACAGGGGGTCCCTACGAGCAGTACTTC	CSVGTGGPYEQYF
TRBV20-1	many	TRBJ2-1	TRBD2	TGCAGTGCTAGAGGACCCCTGACTAGCGTCCCGGTTGGGTCCTACAATGAGCAGTTCTTC	CSARGPLTSVPVGSYNEQFF
TRBV13	many	TRBJ1-4	.	TGTGCCAGCAGCTTTAAGGCCTACCTCCCAGGAAAACTGTTTTTT	CASSFKAYLPGKLFF
TRBV11-2	many	TRBJ2-5	TRBD1	TGTGCCAGCAGCCAGGGGGTACAAGAGACCCAGTACTTC	CASSQGVQETQYF
TRBV6-1	many	TRBJ2-7	.	TGTGCCAGCAACCCTTACTCTCAGGGTACATCCTACGAGCAGTACTTC	CASNPYSQGTSYEQYF
TRBV6-1	.	TRBJ1-6	TRBD1	TGTGCCAGCAGCCCGACAGGGGTGGCACCCCTCCACTTT	CASSPTGVAPLHF
TRBV7-2	many	TRBJ1-1	.	TGTGCCAGCACCCCTCAGGAGAACACTGAAGCTTTCTTT	CASTPQENTEAFF
TRBV12-3/TRBV12-4	many	TRBJ2-1	TRBD2	TGTGCCAGCAGTGTCCCTACTAGCGGGAAGAATGAGCAGTTCTTC	CASSVPTSGKNEQFF
TRBV10-3	many	TRBJ2-7	TRBD1	TGTGCCATCAGCGGGACAGACTACGAGCAGTACTTC	CAISGTDYEQYF
TRBV5-1	many	TRBJ2-7	.	TGCGCCAGCAGCTTGTCGGCGGCCGACTACGAGCAGTACTTC	CASSLSAADYEQYF
TRBV12-3/TRBV12-4	many	TRBJ1-1	.	TGTGCCAGCAGGATGGGGAACACTGAAGCTTTCTTT	CASRMGNTEAFF
TRBV5-1	many	TRBJ2-3	.	TGCGCCAGCAGAGGGGGTGGTGGAACAGATACGCAGTATTTT	CASRGGGGTDTQYF
TRBV5-1	many	TRBJ1-1	.	TGCGCCAGCAGCTTGACCCCGGGACTCACGATGAACACTGAAGCTTTCTTT	CASSLTPGLTMNTEAFF
TRBV15	few	TRBJ1-5	.	TGTGCCACCAGCAGAGATGCAAATCAGCCCCAGCATTTT	CATSRDANQPQHF
TRBV7-9	few	TRBJ1-2	.	TGTGCCAGCAGCTTAGACCTCGGGGCAGTAGCTAACTATGGCTACACCTTC	CASSLDLGAVANYGYTF
TRBV3-1	many	TRBJ2-7	.	TGTGCCAGCAGCCAAGTAAGGCTAGTGGGAGACGAGCAGTACTTC	CASSQVRLVGDEQYF
TRBV19	.	TRBJ1-1	.	TGTGCCAGTATTCGGGAGACGGGAGTCACTGAAGCTTTCTTT	CASIRETGVTEAFF
TRBV27	many	TRBJ2-7	TRBD1	TGTGCCAGCAGTCCAACAGGGGGCACCCTCTCCTACGAGCAGTACTTC	CASSPTGGTLSYEQYF
TRBV12-2	many	TRBJ2-2	.	TGTGCAAGTCGACGTTTCGAGGGGTTGGGCACCGGGGAGCTGTTTTTT	CASRRFEGLGTGELFF
TRBV10-1	many	TRBJ2-3	TRBD1	TGCGCCAGCAGTGAGTCCCGGGGACAGACAGATACGCAGTATTTT	CASSESRGQTDTQYF
TRBV6-5	many	TRBJ1-1	.	TGTGCCAGCAGTTACGAGGGCATGAACACTGAAGCTTTCTTT	CASSYEGMNTEAFF
TRBV6-1	many	TRBJ1-4	.	TGTGCCAGCAGTGAATCCTCAGGGTCTGGAGAAAAACTGTTTTTT	CASSESSGSGEKLFF
TRBV27	.	TRBJ2-5	.	TGTGCCAGCAGTTTACGGGGGACCCAAGAGACCCAGTACTTC	CASSLRGTQETQYF
TRBV5-1	.	TRBJ2-3	.	TGCGCCAGCAGCTTGGGGACAAGCGCAGATACGCAGTATTTT	CASSLGTSADTQYF
TRBV12-3/TRBV12-4	few	TRBJ2-5	.	TGTGCCAGCAGTTTTCAGCTAGCCCGGGGAACCCAGTACTTC	CASSFQLARGTQYF
TRBV29-1	many	TRBJ2-7	.	TGCAGCGTTATATCCGGGACACATTTCTACGAGCAGTACTTC	CSVISGTHFYEQYF
TRBV28	.	TRBJ2-1	TRBD2	TGTGCCAGCAGTTTCAGGACTAGCGGGGATGGTGAGCAGTTCTTC	CASSFRTSGDGEQFF
TRBV25-1	many	TRBJ2-3	TRBD2	TGTGCCAGCAGTGAAGCGGGGGGATCGGATACGCAGTATTTT	CASSEAGGSDTQYF